A selection of T cell receptor beta chains follows, all from one sample in a study of blood T cell repertoires in COVID-19. Clones were read by immunoSEQ multiplex PCR, and TCRdb kept only the in-frame ones, dropping some. The profile shows about 350,000 clones, roughly nine tenths of them singletons. Material: peripheral blood. The receptors here all came from a woman aged 55-69 years with COVID-19, enrolled during active disease. The CDR3 runs from the conserved cysteine through the conserved F or W. A D gene is named only where the DNA matches it firmly. Clone size is given for some rows only: seen once, a few or many times, or a class if the clone is expanded.

>many|-|16|TRBV18|TRBJ2-7
CASSLSPNASPGEQYF
TGTGCCAGTTCCCTTAGCCCGAACGCCTCTCCTGGGGAGCAGTACTTC
>-|TRBD1|15|TRBV9|TRBJ1-5
CASSAGTGGGQPQHF
TGTGCCAGCAGCGCCGGGACAGGGGGCGGCCAGCCCCAGCATTTT
>-|TRBD1|15|TRBV5-1|TRBJ2-7
CASSLDWDRTYEQYF
TGCGCCAGCAGCTTGGACTGGGACAGGACCTACGAGCAGTACTTC
>-|-|14|TRBV2|TRBJ1-1
CASSELTGNTEAFF
TGTGCCAGCAGTGAACTCACAGGGAACACTGAAGCTTTCTTT
>-|-|11|TRBV6-5|TRBJ2-3
CASGQTDTQYF
TGTGCCAGCGGACAGACAGATACGCAGTATTTT
>once|-|13|TRBV7-9|TRBJ1-2
CASSLGLRDGYTF
TGTGCCAGCAGCTTAGGGCTGAGGGATGGCTACACCTTC
>-|-|15|TRBV4-1|TRBJ1-6
CASSLPTGVNSPLHF
TGCGCCAGCAGCCTGCCGACAGGTGTTAATTCACCCCTCCACTTT
>once|-|12|TRBV2|TRBJ1-1
CASTRQNTEAFF
TGTGCCAGCACACGACAGAACACTGAAGCTTTCTTT
>-|-|13|TRBV18|TRBJ1-1
CASSPPGDTEAFF
TGTGCCAGCTCACCACCGGGAGACACTGAAGCTTTCTTT
>-|-|12|TRBV6-6|TRBJ2-1
CASSPLANEQFF
TGTGCCAGCAGTCCGCTAGCGAATGAGCAGTTCTTC
>-|-|13|TRBV10-1|TRBJ1-1
CASSSGQNTEAFF
TGCGCCAGCAGCTCCGGACAGAACACTGAAGCTTTCTTT
>-|-|13|TRBV5-6|TRBJ1-1
CASSPGPGTEAFF
TGTGCCAGCAGCCCGGGTCCCGGGACTGAAGCTTTCTTT
>-|TRBD1|15|TRBV19|TRBJ1-2
CASSPWDRGNYGYTF
TGTGCCAGTAGTCCTTGGGACAGGGGGAACTATGGCTACACCTTC
>-|-|14|TRBV11-3|TRBJ2-1
CASSLGGGADEQFF
TGTGCCAGCAGCTTAGGAGGGGGGGCCGATGAGCAGTTCTTC
>-|TRBD1|15|TRBV28|TRBJ2-7
CASSFTGQGIYEQYF
TGTGCCAGCAGTTTTACTGGACAGGGTATCTACGAGCAGTACTTC
>-|TRBD1|14|TRBV3-1/TRBV3-2|TRBJ1-3
CASSLTGSGNTIYF
TGTGCCAGCAGTCTGACAGGGTCCGGAAACACCATATATTTT
>-|TRBD1|14|TRBV28|TRBJ1-6
CASTGQGYNSPLHF
TGTGCCAGCACAGGACAGGGGTATAATTCACCCCTCCACTTT
>-|-|15|TRBV6-2/TRBV6-3|TRBJ1-2
CASSYRQEAPYGYTF
TGTGCCAGCAGTTATCGACAGGAAGCACCCTATGGCTACACCTTC
>-|TRBD1|17|TRBV27|TRBJ1-2
CASSPTTGGGGTNGYTF
TGTGCCAGCAGTCCGACGACAGGGGGCGGTGGAACCAATGGCTACACCTTC
>-|TRBD1|15|TRBV6-1|TRBJ2-1
CASNDRGRSGNEQFF
TGTGCCAGCAACGACAGGGGGAGATCAGGAAATGAGCAGTTCTTC
>-|-|15|TRBV18|TRBJ1-5
CASSSEANRYQPQHF
TGTGCCAGCTCATCTGAGGCCAACAGGTATCAGCCCCAGCATTTT
>-|-|13|TRBV2|TRBJ1-2
CASSDRVNYGYTF
TGTGCCAGCAGTGACAGGGTTAACTATGGCTACACCTTC
>-|-|15|TRBV3-1/TRBV3-2|TRBJ2-7
CASSQDWARANEQYF
TGTGCCAGCAGCCAAGATTGGGCACGCGCAAACGAGCAGTACTTC
>-|TRBD1|13|TRBV28|TRBJ2-1
CASSPNPGDRGFF
TGTGCCAGCAGCCCGAATCCTGGGGACAGGGGTTTCTTC
>-|-|13|TRBV7-9|TRBJ2-7
CASSFNTPKEQYF
TGTGCCAGCAGCTTCAACACCCCCAAGGAGCAGTACTTC
>-|-|14|TRBV5-1|TRBJ1-1
CASSSQLRGGEAFF
TGCGCCAGCAGCTCACAATTAAGAGGGGGTGAAGCTTTCTTT
>-|TRBD1|14|TRBV7-2|TRBJ1-1
CASSQQGVFTEAFF
TGTGCCAGCAGCCAACAGGGGGTTTTCACTGAAGCTTTCTTT
>-|-|12|TRBV28|TRBJ1-2
CASNNGAYGYTF
TGTGCCAGCAACAATGGGGCCTATGGCTACACCTTC
>-|-|15|TRBV5-5|TRBJ1-1
CASSFAPQTGTEAFF
TGTGCCAGCAGCTTTGCTCCTCAGACGGGCACTGAAGCTTTCTTT
>-|-|12|TRBV5-1|TRBJ1-2
CASSDSNYGYTF
TGCGCCAGCAGTGACAGTAACTATGGCTACACCTTC
>-|TRBD2|16|TRBV24-1|TRBJ2-2
CAISGGLAGDTGELFF
TGTGCCATTTCGGGCGGGCTAGCGGGGGACACCGGGGAGCTGTTTTTT
>-|TRBD2|14|TRBV11-2|TRBJ2-2
CASSSAGGTGELFF
TGTGCCAGCAGCTCAGCGGGGGGTACCGGGGAGCTGTTTTTT
>-|TRBD1|15|TRBV5-1|TRBJ2-3
CASSPGQFSTDTQYF
TGCGCCAGCAGCCCGGGACAGTTTAGCACAGATACGCAGTATTTT
>-|TRBD1|16|TRBV7-8|TRBJ1-6
CASSQTGSSYNSPLHF
TGTGCCAGCAGCCAGACAGGGAGCTCCTATAATTCACCCCTCCACTTT
>-|-|16|TRBV4-2|TRBJ1-2
CASSQRGRSVSYGYTF
TGTGCCAGCAGCCAAAGAGGGCGTAGCGTATCCTATGGCTACACCTTC
>-|TRBD1|16|TRBV3-1/TRBV3-2|TRBJ2-7
CASSHAWTGGPYEQYF
TGTGCCAGCAGCCACGCGTGGACAGGGGGACCCTACGAGCAGTACTTC
>once|TRBD1|16|TRBV14|TRBJ1-2
CASSQEGYTGGHGYTF
TGTGCCAGCAGCCAAGAAGGTTACACAGGGGGACATGGCTACACCTTC
>-|-|15|TRBV2|TRBJ1-5
CASSDGGVLHQPQHF
TGTGCCAGCAGTGACGGGGGGGTGCTCCATCAGCCCCAGCATTTT
>once|TRBD2|16|TRBV2|TRBJ2-6
CASSEPGGTGANVLTF
TGTGCCAGCAGTGAACCCGGGGGGACGGGGGCCAACGTCCTGACTTTC
>-|TRBD1|14|TRBV2|TRBJ2-2
CASSRTGGRRELFF
TGTGCCAGCAGCAGGACAGGGGGCCGCCGAGAGCTGTTTTTT
>-|-|12|TRBV28|TRBJ1-1
CASSPWPTEAFF
TGTGCCAGCAGTCCCTGGCCCACTGAAGCTTTCTTT
>-|-|11|TRBV20-1|TRBJ1-6
CSARVGDPLHF
TGCAGTGCTAGAGTGGGAGATCCCCTCCACTTT
>-|TRBD1|15|TRBV24-1|TRBJ1-2
CATSDPTGGPYGYTF
TGTGCCACCAGTGATCCTACAGGGGGCCCCTATGGCTACACCTTC
>-|-|14|TRBV12-5|TRBJ2-1
CASGLDNLLGEQFF
TGTGCTAGTGGTTTAGACAATCTGTTGGGTGAGCAGTTCTTC
>-|-|11|TRBV2|TRBJ1-1
CASRYDREAFF
TGTGCCAGCCGGTACGACAGGGAAGCTTTCTTT
>-|TRBD1|16|TRBV7-3|TRBJ2-2
CASSQQGAGSTGELFF
TGTGCCAGCAGTCAACAGGGGGCAGGTAGCACCGGGGAGCTGTTTTTT